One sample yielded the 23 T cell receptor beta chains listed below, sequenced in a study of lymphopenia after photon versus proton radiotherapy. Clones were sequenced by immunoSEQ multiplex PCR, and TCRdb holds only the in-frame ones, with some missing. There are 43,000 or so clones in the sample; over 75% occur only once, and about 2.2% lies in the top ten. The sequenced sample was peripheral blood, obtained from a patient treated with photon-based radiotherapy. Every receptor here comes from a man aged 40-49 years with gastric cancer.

The CDR3 coding sequence is TGTGCCAGCAGCTTAAACGGGGGCTCCTACAATGAGCAGTTCTTC. Translated: CASSLNGGSYNEQFF. The rearrangement joins TRBV7-3 to TRBJ2-1; possible D gene TRBD2, 6 bases. Trimming shortened V by 1 base and J by 0 bases, and 7 bases separated the two germline ends. There are 15 residues in the CDR3. The germline V gene encodes CDR1 SGHTA and CDR2 FQGTGA.

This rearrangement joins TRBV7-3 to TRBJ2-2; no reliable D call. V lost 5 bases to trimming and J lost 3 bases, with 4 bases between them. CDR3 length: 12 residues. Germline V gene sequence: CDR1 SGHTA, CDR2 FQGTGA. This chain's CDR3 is CASSPYTGELFF. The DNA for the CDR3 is TGTGCCAGCAGCCCCTACACCGGGGAGCTGTTTTTT.

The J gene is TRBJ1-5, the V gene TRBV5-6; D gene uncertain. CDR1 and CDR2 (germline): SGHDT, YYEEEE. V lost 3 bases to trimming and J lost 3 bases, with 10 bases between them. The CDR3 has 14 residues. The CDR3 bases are TGTGCCAGCAGCTCGGATGGGTTCAATCAGCCCCAGCATTTT. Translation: CASSSDGFNQPQHF.

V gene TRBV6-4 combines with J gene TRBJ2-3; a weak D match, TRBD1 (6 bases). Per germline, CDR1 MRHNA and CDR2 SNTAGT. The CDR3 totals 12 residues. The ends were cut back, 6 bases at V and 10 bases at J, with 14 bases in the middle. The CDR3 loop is CASRGQGGPQYF. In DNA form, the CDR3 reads TGTGCCAGCAGGGGACAAGGAGGACCGCAGTATTTT.

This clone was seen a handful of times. The DNA of the CDR3 is TGTGCCACGGGACTAGAAAAGGGAGAGCAGTACTTC. Its translation: CATGLEKGEQYF. The V call is TRBV6-1, the J call TRBJ2-7; 8 positions agree with TRBD2. Germline CDR1 and CDR2: MNHNS and SASEGT. The CDR3 runs to 12 residues. J gave up 7 bases and V 10 bases, and 9 bases lay outside the gene matches.

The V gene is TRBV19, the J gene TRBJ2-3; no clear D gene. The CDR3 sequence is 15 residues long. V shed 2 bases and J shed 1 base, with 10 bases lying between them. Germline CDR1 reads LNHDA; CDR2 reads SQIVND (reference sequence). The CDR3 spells CASSIKGFGTDTQYF. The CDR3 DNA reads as TGTGCCAGTAGTATAAAGGGATTCGGCACAGATACGCAGTATTTT. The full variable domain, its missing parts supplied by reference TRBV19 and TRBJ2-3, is DGGITQSPKYLFRKEGQNVTLSCEQNLNHDAMYWYRQDPGQGLRLIYYSQIVNDFQKGDIAEGYSVSREKKESFPLTVTSAQKNPTAFYLCASSIKGFGTDTQYFGPGTRLTVL.

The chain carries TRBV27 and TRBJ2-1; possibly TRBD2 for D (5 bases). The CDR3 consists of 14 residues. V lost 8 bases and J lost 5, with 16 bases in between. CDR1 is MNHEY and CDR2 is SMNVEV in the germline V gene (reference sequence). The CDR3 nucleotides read TGTGCCAGCGGGTTCCTCGGGGTCGACAATGAGCAGTTCTTC. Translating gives CASGFLGVDNEQFF.

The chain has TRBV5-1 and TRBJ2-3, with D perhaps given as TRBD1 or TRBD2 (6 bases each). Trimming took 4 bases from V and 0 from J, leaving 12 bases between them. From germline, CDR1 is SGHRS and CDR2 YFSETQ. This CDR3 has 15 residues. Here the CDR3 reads CASSLWGASTDTQYF. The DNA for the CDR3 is TGCGCCAGCAGCCTTTGGGGGGCAAGCACAGATACGCAGTATTTT.

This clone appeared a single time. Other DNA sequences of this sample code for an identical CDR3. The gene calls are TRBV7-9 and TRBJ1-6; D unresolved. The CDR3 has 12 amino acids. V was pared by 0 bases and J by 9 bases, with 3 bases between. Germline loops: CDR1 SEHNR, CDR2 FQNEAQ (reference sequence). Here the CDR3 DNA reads TGTGCCAGCAGCTTAGCCGGTTCACCCCTCCACTTT. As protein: CASSLAGSPLHF.

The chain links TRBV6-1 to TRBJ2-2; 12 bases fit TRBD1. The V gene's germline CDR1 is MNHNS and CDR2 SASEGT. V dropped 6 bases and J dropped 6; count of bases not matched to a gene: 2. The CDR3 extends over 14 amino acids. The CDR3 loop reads CASSGTGGSGELFF. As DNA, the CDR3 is TGTGCCAGCAGCGGGACAGGGGGCTCCGGGGAGCTGTTTTTT.

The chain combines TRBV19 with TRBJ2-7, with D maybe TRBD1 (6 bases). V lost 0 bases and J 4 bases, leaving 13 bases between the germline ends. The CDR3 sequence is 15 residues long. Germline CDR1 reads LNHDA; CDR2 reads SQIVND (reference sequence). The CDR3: CASSIDRKGGYEQYF. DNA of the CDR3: TGTGCCAGTAGTATAGATCGGAAAGGGGGATACGAGCAGTACTTC.

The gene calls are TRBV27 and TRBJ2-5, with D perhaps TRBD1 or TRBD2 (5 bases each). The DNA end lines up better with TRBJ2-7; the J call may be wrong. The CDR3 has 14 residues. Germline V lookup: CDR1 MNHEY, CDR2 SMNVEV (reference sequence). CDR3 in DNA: TGTGCCAGCAGCCCGCCGGGACGATTTTACGAGCAGTACTTC. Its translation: CASSPPGRFYEQYF.

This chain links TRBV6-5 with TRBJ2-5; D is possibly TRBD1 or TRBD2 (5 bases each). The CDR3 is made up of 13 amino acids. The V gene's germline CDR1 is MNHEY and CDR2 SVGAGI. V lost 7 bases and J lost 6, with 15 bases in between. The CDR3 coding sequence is TGTGCCAGCATGCCCCGGGGCGCGAAGACCCAGTACTTC. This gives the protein CASMPRGAKTQYF.

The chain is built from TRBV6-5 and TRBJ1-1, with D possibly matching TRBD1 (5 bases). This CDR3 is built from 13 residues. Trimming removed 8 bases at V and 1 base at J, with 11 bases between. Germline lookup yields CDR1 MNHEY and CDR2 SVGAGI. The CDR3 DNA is TGTGCCAGCCGGTCGGGGCCGAACACTGAAGCTTTCTTT. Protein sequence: CASRSGPNTEAFF.

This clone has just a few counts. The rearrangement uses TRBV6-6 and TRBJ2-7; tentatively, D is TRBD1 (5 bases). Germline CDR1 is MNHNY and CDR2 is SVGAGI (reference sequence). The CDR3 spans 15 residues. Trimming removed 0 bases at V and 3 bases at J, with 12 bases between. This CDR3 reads CASSYSLDSFYEQYF. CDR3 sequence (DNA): TGTGCCAGCAGTTACTCTCTCGACAGCTTCTACGAGCAGTACTTC.

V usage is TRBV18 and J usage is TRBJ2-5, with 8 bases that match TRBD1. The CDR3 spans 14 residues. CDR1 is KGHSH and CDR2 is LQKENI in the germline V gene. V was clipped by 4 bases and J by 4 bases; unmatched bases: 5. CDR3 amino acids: CASSLGQVVETQYF. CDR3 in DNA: TGTGCCAGCTCACTGGGACAGGTTGTAGAGACCCAGTACTTC.

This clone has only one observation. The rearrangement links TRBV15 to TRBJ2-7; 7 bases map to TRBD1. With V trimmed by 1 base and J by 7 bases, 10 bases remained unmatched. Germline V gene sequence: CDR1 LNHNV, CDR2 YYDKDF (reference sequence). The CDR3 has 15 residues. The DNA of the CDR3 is TGTGCCACCAGCAGAGGACAGGGAGAGACTGAAGAGCAGTACTTC. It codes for CATSRGQGETEEQYF.

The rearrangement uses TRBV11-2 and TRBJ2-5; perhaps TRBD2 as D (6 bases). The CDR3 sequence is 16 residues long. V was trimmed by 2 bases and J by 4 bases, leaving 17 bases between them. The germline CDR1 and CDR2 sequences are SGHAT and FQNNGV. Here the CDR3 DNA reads TGTGCCAGCAGCTTAATTCAGGGCGGGGATTCAGAGACCCAGTACTTC. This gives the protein CASSLIQGGDSETQYF.

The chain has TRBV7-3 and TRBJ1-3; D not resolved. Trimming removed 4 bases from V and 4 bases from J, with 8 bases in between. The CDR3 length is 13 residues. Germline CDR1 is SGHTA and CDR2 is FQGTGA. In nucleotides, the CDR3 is TGTGCCAGCAGCTCTGGCCCCGGAAACACCATATATTTT. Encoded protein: CASSSGPGNTIYF. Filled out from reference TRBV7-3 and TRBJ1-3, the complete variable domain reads GAGVSQTPSNKVTEKGKYVELRCDPISGHTALYWYRQSLGQGPEFLIYFQGTGAADDSGLPNDRFFAVRPEGSVSTLKIQRTERGDSAVYLCASSSGPGNTIYFGEGSWLTVV.

CDR3 region: CASSLGGLGDSYNSPLHF. The CDR3 bases are TGTGCCAGCAGCTTGGGGGGCTTAGGAGACTCCTATAATTCACCCCTCCACTTT. The chain has TRBV5-6 and TRBJ1-6; weak D call: TRBD1 (5 bases). V dropped 0 bases and J dropped 0 bases, with 13 bases sitting between them. CDR1 is SGHDT and CDR2 is YYEEEE in the germline V gene. This CDR3 has 18 amino acids.

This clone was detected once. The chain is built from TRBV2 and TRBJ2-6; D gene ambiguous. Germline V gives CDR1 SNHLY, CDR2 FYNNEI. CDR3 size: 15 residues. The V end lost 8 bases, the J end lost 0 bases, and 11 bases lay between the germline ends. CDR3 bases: TGTGCCAGCCGGGCTCAGGTCTCTGGGGCCAACGTCCTGACTTTC. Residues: CASRAQVSGANVLTF.

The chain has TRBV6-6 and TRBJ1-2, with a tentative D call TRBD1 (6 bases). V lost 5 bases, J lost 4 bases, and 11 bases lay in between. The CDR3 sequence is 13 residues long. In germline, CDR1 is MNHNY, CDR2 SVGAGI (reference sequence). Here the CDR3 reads CASSQTGSYGYTF. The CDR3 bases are TGTGCCAGCAGTCAGACAGGTTCCTATGGCTACACCTTC.

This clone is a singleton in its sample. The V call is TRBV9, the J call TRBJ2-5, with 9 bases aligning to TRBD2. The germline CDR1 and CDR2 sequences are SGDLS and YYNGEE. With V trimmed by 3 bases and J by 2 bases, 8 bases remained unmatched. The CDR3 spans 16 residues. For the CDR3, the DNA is TGTGCCAGCAGCGCAGCTAGCGGGGTAGGACAAGAGACCCAGTACTTC. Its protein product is CASSAASGVGQETQYF.